These 21 T cell receptor beta chains were sequenced from one sample in a study of human T cells and chemical hapten exposure. As to time point: patch test 2, 6 weeks after DPC sensitization. The treatment here: therapeutic diphenylcyclopropenone sensitization with weekly scalp DPC. MiXCR, applied by TCRdb to the RACE reads, yields one record per CDR3 protein. This table holds 360,000 or so distinct CDR3 sequences, about 6% found once. The sample here was whole blood, taken in connection with sensitization to the hapten diphenylcyclopropenone (DPC). The source of these receptors is a woman aged 18-29 years with alopecia areata. Some clones in this sample may be carry-over from other donors' samples.

The gene calls are TRBV12-3 or TRBV12-4 and TRBJ1-2; the D gene is possibly TRBD1 (6 bases). V shed 3 bases and J shed 3 bases, with 11 bases lying between them. The CDR3 is 14 amino acids. The chain's CDR3 is CASSLGGPYYGYTF. The CDR3 nucleotides read TGTGCCAGCAGTTTGGGGGGGCCGTACTATGGCTACACCTTC.

The CDR3 nucleotides read TGTGCCAGCAGTTTGGCGGACCCTCTGATCCCCAATCAGCCCCAGCATTTT. It translates to CASSLADPLIPNQPQHF. This chain uses TRBV12-3 or TRBV12-4 with TRBJ1-5; no reliable D call. V dropped 3 bases and J dropped 3 bases, with 18 bases sitting between them. The CDR3 loop spans 17 amino acids.

This clonotype showed up just a few times. The chain links TRBV5-4 to TRBJ1-2; tentative D call: TRBD1 (5 bases). The V and J ends lost 2 bases and 1 base respectively, with 9 bases between them. Germline V lookup: CDR1 SGHNT, CDR2 YYREEE (reference sequence). The CDR3 runs 14 residues. The CDR3 here is CASSFPGFNYGYTF. CDR3 nucleotides: TGTGCCAGCAGCTTTCCAGGGTTTAACTATGGCTACACCTTC.

A few counts support this clonotype. V is TRBV4-3 and J is TRBJ2-2, with unresolved D. V lost 0 bases, J lost 4 bases, and 6 bases lay in between. Germline CDR1 reads LGHNA; CDR2 reads YSLEER. The CDR3 spans 14 residues. This chain's CDR3 is CASSQERATGELFF. CDR3 nucleotide sequence: TGCGCCAGCAGCCAAGAAAGAGCCACCGGGGAGCTGTTTTTT.

This clonotype was detected a few times. The rearrangement links TRBV21-1 to TRBJ2-4; the D call TRBD1 from the table was never checked on the DNA. TRBV21-1 is annotated as a pseudogene. The CDR3 loop spans 19 amino acids. Here the CDR3 reads CASSPPGTGSFLAKNIQYF. In DNA, the CDR3 is TGTGCCAGCAGCCCTCCCGGGACAGGCTCATTTCTAGCCAAAAACATTCAGTACTTC.

The chain joins TRBV9 to TRBJ1-6, with 7 positions matching TRBD1. The CDR3 loop spans 14 amino acids. Germline V gene data show CDR1 as SGDLS and CDR2 as YYNGEE. The junction had 4 bases not matched to a gene; V was cut back by 3 bases and J by 7 bases. The CDR3 bases are TGTGCCAGCAGCGGAGGGGGACAGAATTCACCCCTCCACTTT. Its protein product is CASSGGGQNSPLHF.

This clonotype has at least ten counts. The rearrangement links TRBV29-1 to TRBJ1-1, with 7 positions matching TRBD1. The V gene's germline CDR1 is SQVTM and CDR2 ANQGSEA. After removal of 6 bases from V and 4 bases from J, the junction contained 8 bases not matched to a gene. The CDR3 consists of 13 residues. CDR3 sequence reads: CSVQRQGGTEAFF. The CDR3, as DNA: TGCAGCGTCCAACGACAGGGTGGCACTGAAGCTTTCTTT.

V usage is TRBV4-3 and J usage is TRBJ2-1, with a weak D call TRBD2 (5 bases). The CDR3 consists of 15 residues. Germline V gene lookup returns CDR1 LGHNA and CDR2 YSLEER. V was trimmed by 0 bases and J by 3 bases, leaving 9 bases between them. CDR3 in amino acids: CASSQEQRSYNEQFF. As DNA, the CDR3 is TGCGCCAGCAGCCAAGAGCAGCGGAGCTACAATGAGCAGTTCTTC.

V is TRBV4-1 and J is TRBJ1-2, with a weak D call TRBD1 (6 bases). Germline CDR1 MGHRA, CDR2 YSYEKL. Deletions cut 0 bases from V and 3 bases from J, with 8 bases between. The CDR3 loop spans 14 amino acids. This chain's CDR3 is CASSQDGGHYGYTF. The CDR3 region has the DNA TGCGCCAGCAGCCAAGACGGGGGGCACTATGGCTACACCTTC.

This clonotype showed up just a few times. The chain has TRBV4-2 and TRBJ2-2; D is unclear. The germline V gene has CDR1 LGHNA and CDR2 YNFKEQ. Trimming cost V 0 bases and J 2 bases, with 7 bases left between them. The CDR3 spans 15 residues. CDR3: CASSQEALNTGELFF. In DNA, the CDR3 is TGTGCCAGCAGCCAAGAAGCACTCAACACCGGGGAGCTGTTTTTT.

This clonotype was counted between two and nine times. The rearrangement uses TRBV2 and TRBJ2-3; 10 bases are shared with TRBD2. Germline V gene lookup returns CDR1 SNHLY and CDR2 FYNNEI. V was pared by 3 bases and J by 1 base, with 10 bases of the junction left unmatched. The CDR3 totals 18 residues. The CDR3 coding sequence is TGTGCCAGCAGTGACCGCGGACTAGCGGTGAACGGCACAGATACGCAGTATTTT. Translated: CASSDRGLAVNGTDTQYF.

This clonotype showed up many times. The chain carries TRBV6-6 and TRBJ1-1; no firm D call. Trimming pared 6 bases from V and 0 bases from J, leaving 11 bases between. This CDR3 has 14 residues. Germline CDR1 MNHNY, CDR2 SVGAGI (reference sequence). CDR3 nucleotide sequence: TGTGCCAGCAGACCGGCCTTACTGAACACTGAAGCTTTCTTT. Translating it yields CASRPALLNTEAFF.

This clonotype was observed a handful of times. The genes are TRBV10-3 and TRBJ1-5; 7 nucleotides line up with TRBD1. Germline lookup yields CDR1 ENHRY and CDR2 SYGVKD. This CDR3 contains 14 residues. The V and J ends lost 6 bases and 1 base, in that order; junction bases with no gene match: 3. The CDR3 spells CAISPGGSNQPQHF. CDR3 in DNA: TGTGCCATCAGCCCAGGGGGAAGCAATCAGCCCCAGCATTTT.

This clonotype was seen more than once but under ten times. The chain carries TRBV11-1 and TRBJ1-2, with D perhaps TRBD1 (6 bases). Trimming removed 0 bases at V and 3 bases at J, with 14 bases between. CDR1 is SGHAT, CDR2 FQDESV, per germline (reference sequence). The CDR3 totals 16 residues. The CDR3 nucleotides read TGTGCCAGCAGCTTAGCGCGGGACACCGCTTACTATGGCTACACCTTC. Protein sequence: CASSLARDTAYYGYTF.

This clonotype was detected many times. The rearrangement links TRBV5-1 to TRBJ2-1; D not resolved. The CDR3 is 13 residues long. V was clipped by 0 bases and J by 7 bases, with 8 bases between them. The V gene's germline CDR1 is SGHRS and CDR2 YFSETQ. The CDR3 DNA reads TGCGCCAGCAGCTTGGGGGTAGGGAATGAGCAGTTCTTC. Translated, it gives CASSLGVGNEQFF.

This clonotype was counted many times. CDR3 sequence reads: CASSNTYGYTF. The CDR3 DNA follows: TGTGCCAGCAGCAACACCTATGGCTACACCTTC. The chain combines TRBV11-2 with TRBJ1-2; D not certain. The CDR3 is 11 residues long. Germline V gene data show CDR1 as SGHAT and CDR2 as FQNNGV. Deletions cut 5 bases from V and 4 bases from J, with 5 bases between.

The table lists this clonotype with a few counts. The chain is built from TRBV18 and TRBJ2-1; D tentatively fits TRBD1 or TRBD2 (5 bases each). The CDR3 loop spans 17 amino acids. Per the germline V gene, CDR1 is KGHSH and CDR2 is LQKENI. Trimming pared 6 bases from V and 0 bases from J, leaving 18 bases between. This CDR3 is CASSPQTPGLSYNEQFF. CDR3 DNA sequence: TGTGCCAGCTCGCCTCAAACGCCGGGGCTCTCCTACAATGAGCAGTTCTTC.

This clonotype showed up many times. The chain employs TRBV15 and TRBJ2-3; 12 bases match TRBD1. The length of the CDR3 is 16 residues. With 4 bases clipped from V and 6 bases from J, the junction kept 8 bases outside the gene matches. CDR1 is LNHNV, CDR2 YYDKDF, per germline (reference sequence). The CDR3 loop reads CATSITPGTGGDTQYF. The CDR3 DNA reads TGTGCCACCAGCATCACTCCCGGGACAGGGGGCGATACGCAGTATTTT.

Only a few counts were recorded for this clonotype. This rearrangement joins TRBV6-5 to TRBJ2-3; possibly TRBD2 for D (5 bases). V lost 5 bases and J 2 bases, leaving 14 bases between the germline ends. CDR1 is MNHEY, CDR2 SVGAGI, per germline. The CDR3 has 15 residues. CDR3 nucleotides: TGTGCCAGCAGTAAACTAGGGAGCCTCACAGATACGCAGTATTTT. Its translation is CASSKLGSLTDTQYF.

Only a few counts were recorded for this clonotype. This chain connects TRBV7-2 to TRBJ2-1; no firm D call. V was pared by 2 bases and J by 10 bases, with 18 bases between. CDR1 SGHTA and CDR2 FQGNSA come from the germline V gene. The CDR3 is made up of 15 amino acids. The CDR3: CASSLTEGPSKEQFF. The CDR3 DNA is TGTGCCAGCAGCTTAACGGAAGGGCCTTCGAAGGAGCAGTTCTTC.

This clonotype has ten or more counts. V and J are TRBV3-1 and TRBJ1-2; D gene ambiguous. CDR3 size: 16 residues. Per the germline V gene, CDR1 is LGHDT and CDR2 is YNNKEL (reference sequence). V lost 0 bases and J 0 bases, leaving 11 bases between the germline ends. The CDR3: CASSQDFPSTNYGYTF. CDR3 nucleotides: TGTGCCAGCAGCCAAGACTTCCCCTCTACTAACTATGGCTACACCTTC.